The following is a T cell receptor beta chain sequence with its context. Its cognate antigen is unknown. The table came from immunoSEQ multiplex PCR; TCRdb's copy has only in-frame clones and leaves some out. The data contain 150,000 to 180,000 clones, 90% of them singletons. The data were taken from a study of T cell responses to AZD1222 COVID-19 vaccine. This CDR3 region has 14 residues. The germline CDR1 and CDR2 sequences are KGHSH and LQKENI. The V and J ends lost 2 bases and 6 bases, in that order; junction bases with no gene match: 5. Study-level findings and limits: Dominant CD4 TCR responses targeted spike regions 160-218 and 743-854. Spike-specific TCR breadth and depth both grew after two AZD1222 doses. Within unmutated variant regions lay the reported targets of nearly half of spike-specific TCRs. Donors, mostly white British, included more females; clonal diversity was possibly underestimated.

This sequence originates from an adult in good health. Sequencing used peripheral blood, obtained on day 0 of AZD1222 vaccination. V gene TRBV18 combines with J gene TRBJ2-3; 7 bases map to TRBD2. This CDR3 reads CASSPGLGTDTQYF. CDR3 sequence (DNA): TGTGCCAGCTCACCAGGACTAGGGACCGATACGCAGTATTTT. Supplemented by reference TRBV18 and TRBJ2-3, the full variable domain reads NAGVMQNPRHLVRRRGQEARLRCSPMKGHSHVYWYRQLPEEGLKFMVYLQKENIIDESGMPKERFSAEFPKEGPSILRIQQVVRGDSAAYFCASSPGLGTDTQYFGPGTRLTVL.